There are a few counts of the clone carrying this T cell receptor beta chain. The target antigen is unknown. These data come from a study of cytomegalovirus exposure and HLA in healthy donors. Across the whole study: There were about 86 million unique TCRs (from HLA-typed donors) in an early data release.

13 Jbeta primers and 60 Vbeta primers were used for the PCR. TCRdb's copy holds only in-frame clones and misses some; the assay was immunoSEQ multiplex PCR. The sample lists some 120,000 clones, roughly 70% occurring once. Overall study results and limits: Through in vitro validation, three CMV-associated chains were shown to be specific for CMV antigens. Among the sequence variants, a highly shared cluster was likely an artifact of sequencing. Listed as cytomegalovirus-associated were 164 TCR beta chains.

V lost 2 bases and J 4 bases, leaving 6 bases between the germline ends. The CDR3 runs 13 residues. CDR1 is SGHRS, CDR2 YFSETQ, per germline. This chain connects TRBV5-1 to TRBJ2-2; D gene uncertain. The sequence was obtained from a young woman in good health and CMV-seronegative. What was sequenced was PBMCs. The CDR3: CASSLSSTGELFF. CDR3 nucleotide sequence: TGCGCCAGCAGCTTATCCTCCACCGGGGAGCTGTTTTTT.